This T cell receptor (beta chain) came from a study of shared clonotypes between healthy human individuals. The study, taken as a whole, reports: In a few donors, about 5% of naive CD4 clonotypes appeared in common.

The CDR3 spans 13 residues. Trimming removed 5 bases from V and 7 bases from J; junction bases left unmatched: 8. CDR1 and CDR2 (germline): SGHRS, YFSETQ. Comment on this clone: Its cognate antigen is unknown.

Sequencing used immunoSEQ multiplex PCR; TCRdb keeps in-frame clones, though not all of them. Here the sample spans 2.3 million or so clones, approximately 93% being singletons. This sequence originates from a man between 18 and 35 years old in good health. Some clones in this sample may be carry-over from other donors' samples. Sequences were obtained from naive CD4+ T cells from PBMCs. Subset reported: CD45RA+ positively selected. The chain joins TRBV5-1 to TRBJ2-7, with 8 nucleotides matching TRBD1. CDR3 protein: CASRPDRAGEQYF. In nucleotides, the CDR3 is TGCGCCAGCAGACCGGACAGGGCGGGGGAGCAGTACTTC.